The clone carrying this T cell receptor beta chain occurred a few times. These data belong to a study of identical twins. MiXCR, applied by TCRdb to the 5' RACE reads, yields one record per CDR3 protein. The sample contains about 570,000 distinct CDR3 sequences, 9.5% to 10% of which appear only once. J was trimmed by 14 bases and V by 2 bases; bases with no gene match: 15. Germline V gene lookup returns CDR1 SGHRS and CDR2 YFSETQ. The CDR3 extends over 16 amino acids. These data were also reused for a study on yellow fever vaccine responses in identical twins.

The source of this sequence is a woman between 18 and 30 years old in good health. This chain connects TRBV5-1 to TRBJ2-1; 11 bases fit TRBD2. The material sequenced was PBMCs. As DNA, the CDR3 is TGCGCCAGCAGCTTCGACCCGGAGCTAGCGGGGGGTGGGGAGTTCTTC. This codes for CASSFDPELAGGGEFF.